This T cell receptor (beta chain) was captured in a study of high-grade serous ovarian cancer treatment subgroups. Study-level points and caveats: Repertoire analysis covered CDR3 alone, not CDR1 or CDR2. Bulk tumor TCR sequencing gave no spatial information. Repertoire similarity ranged roughly 0.1 to 0.85 between tumors of one patient.

Tumor samples were obtained before definitive surgery or chemotherapy. Regarding this clone: Its antigen remains unknown.

The CDR3 runs to 18 residues. Only in-frame clones appear in the TCRdb table, and some are missing; sequencing was by immunoSEQ multiplex PCR. The sample records about 7,600 clones, around 80% being singletons. The TCR was taken from a human donor with high-grade serous ovarian cancer. Sequencing was done on a sample of tumor tissue. The gene calls are TRBV21-1 and TRBJ2-3; the table's D call, TRBD1, was not checked against the DNA. TRBV21-1 is a pseudogene locus. CDR3 nucleotides: TGTGCCAGCAGCCTAGGACAGGGAGGTCCTCTAGGCACAGATACGCAGTATTTT. Translation gives CASSLGQGGPLGTDTQYF.